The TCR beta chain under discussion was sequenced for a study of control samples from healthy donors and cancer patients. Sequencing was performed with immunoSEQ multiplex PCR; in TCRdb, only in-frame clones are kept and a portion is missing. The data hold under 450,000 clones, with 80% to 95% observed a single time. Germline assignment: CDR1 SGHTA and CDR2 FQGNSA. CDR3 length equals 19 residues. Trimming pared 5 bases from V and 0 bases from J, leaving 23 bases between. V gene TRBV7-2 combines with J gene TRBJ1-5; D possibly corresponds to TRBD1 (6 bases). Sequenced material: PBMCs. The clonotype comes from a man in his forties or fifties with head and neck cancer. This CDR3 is CASSPRLGGGGNSNQPQHF. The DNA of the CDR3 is TGTGCCAGCAGCCCGCGACTAGGGGGTGGGGGGAATAGCAATCAGCCCCAGCATTTT.